This T cell receptor (beta chain) originates from a study of naive and memory T cell subsets. Cells stained for CD3, CD4, CD8, CD45RA, CD27 and viability were sorted into four CD45RA/CD27 subsets. Trimming removed 6 bases from V and 4 bases from J, with 13 bases in between. Germline-derived CDR1 and CDR2 are DFQATT and SNEGSKA (reference sequence). CDR3 length: 12 amino acids. Study conclusions and caveats: Naive and memory repertoire findings lacked a ground truth for validation. Over 90% of naive TCR sequences appeared only once after error correction, unlike memory subsets.

The beta constant-region primer was an equimolar mix of two oligonucleotides covering TRBC1 and TRBC2. Four rounds of PCR amplified the ligated cDNA using nested alpha and beta constant-region primers plus SP2. The cDNA 3' end received a ligated single-stranded oligonucleotide carrying the SP2 primer and a 12-nucleotide UMI. In TCRdb, the UMI-ligation and nested PCR reads were re-called with MiXCR into one record per CDR3 protein. Of about 120,000 distinct CDR3 sequences in the sample, 36% were seen once. This clonotype showed up just a few times. Its antigen is unidentified. The sample consisted of central memory CD4+ T cells from blood. This TCR derives from a human donor in good health. The chain employs TRBV20-1 and TRBJ2-7; TRBD1 might be the D (6 bases). This CDR3 reads CSANVQGYEQYF. CDR3 sequence (DNA): TGCAGTGCAAACGTCCAGGGGTACGAGCAGTACTTC.